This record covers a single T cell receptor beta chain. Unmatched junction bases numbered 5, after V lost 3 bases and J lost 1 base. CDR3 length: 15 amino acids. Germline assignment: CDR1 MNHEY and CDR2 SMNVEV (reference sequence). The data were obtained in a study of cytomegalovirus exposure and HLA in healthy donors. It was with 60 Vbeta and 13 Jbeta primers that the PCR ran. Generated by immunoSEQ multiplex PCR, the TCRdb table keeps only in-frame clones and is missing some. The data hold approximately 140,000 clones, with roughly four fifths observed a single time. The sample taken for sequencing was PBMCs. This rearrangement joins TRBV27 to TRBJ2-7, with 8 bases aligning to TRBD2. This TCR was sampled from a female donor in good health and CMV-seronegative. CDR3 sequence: CASSLQREQSYEQYF. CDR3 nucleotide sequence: TGTGCCAGCAGTTTGCAGCGGGAGCAATCCTACGAGCAGTACTTC.